This TCR beta chain was found in a study of type 1 regulatory T cells. In this sample, this clonotype turned up once. No antigen is known for it. TCRdb fed the reads into MiXCR, producing one record per CDR3 protein. The data hold 55,000 to 65,000 distinct CDR3 sequences, with 55% to 65% observed a single time. Specimen: cultured non-Tr1 T cells, either the whole culture or a sorted T cell fraction (not recorded which). This TCR derives from a human donor in good health.

For the CDR3, the DNA is TGCAGTGCTAGCTCTAGGGGACACCAAGAGACCCAGTACTTC. Protein product: CSASSRGHQETQYF. The chain links TRBV20-1 to TRBJ2-5; either TRBD1 or TRBD2 may fit D (5 bases each). The CDR3 sequence is 14 residues long. Germline V gene data show CDR1 as DFQATT and CDR2 as SNEGSKA (reference sequence). V was cut by 3 bases and J by 0 bases, with 11 bases left in between.